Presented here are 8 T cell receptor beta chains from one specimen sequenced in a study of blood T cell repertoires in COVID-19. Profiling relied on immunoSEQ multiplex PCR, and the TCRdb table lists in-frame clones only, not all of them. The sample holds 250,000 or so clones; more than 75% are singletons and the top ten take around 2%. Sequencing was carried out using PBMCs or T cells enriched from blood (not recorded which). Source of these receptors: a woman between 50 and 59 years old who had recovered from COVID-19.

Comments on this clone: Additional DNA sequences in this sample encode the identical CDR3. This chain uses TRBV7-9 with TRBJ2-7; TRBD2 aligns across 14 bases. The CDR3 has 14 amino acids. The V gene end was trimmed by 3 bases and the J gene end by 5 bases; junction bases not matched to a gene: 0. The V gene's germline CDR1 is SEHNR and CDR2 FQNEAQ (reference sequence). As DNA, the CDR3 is TGTGCCAGCAGCTTGGGACTAGCGGGGGACGAGCAGTACTTC. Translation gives CASSLGLAGDEQYF.

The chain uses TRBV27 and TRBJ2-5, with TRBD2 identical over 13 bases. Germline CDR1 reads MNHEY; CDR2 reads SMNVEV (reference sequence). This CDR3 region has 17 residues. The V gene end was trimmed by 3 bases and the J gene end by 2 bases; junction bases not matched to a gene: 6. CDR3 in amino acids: CASSFRRTSGGQETQYF. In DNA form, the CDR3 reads TGTGCCAGCAGTTTCCGAAGGACTAGCGGGGGACAAGAGACCCAGTACTTC.

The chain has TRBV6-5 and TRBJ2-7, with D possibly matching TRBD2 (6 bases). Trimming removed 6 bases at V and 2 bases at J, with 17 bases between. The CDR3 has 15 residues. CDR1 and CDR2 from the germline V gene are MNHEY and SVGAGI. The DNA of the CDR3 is TGTGCCAGCAGGGGGGGACTTGCGTATCCCTACGAGCAGTACTTC. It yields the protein CASRGGLAYPYEQYF.

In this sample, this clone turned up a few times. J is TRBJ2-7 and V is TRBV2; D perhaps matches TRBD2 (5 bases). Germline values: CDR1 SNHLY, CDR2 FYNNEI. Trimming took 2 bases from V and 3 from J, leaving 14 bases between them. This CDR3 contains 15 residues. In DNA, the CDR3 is TGTGCCAGCAGTGAAACGGGTCTAGCCCACTACGAGCAGTACTTC. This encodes CASSETGLAHYEQYF.

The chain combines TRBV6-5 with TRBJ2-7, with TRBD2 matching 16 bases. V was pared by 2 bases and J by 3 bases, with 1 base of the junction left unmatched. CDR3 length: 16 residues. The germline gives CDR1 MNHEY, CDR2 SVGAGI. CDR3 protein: CASSYGTSGGVYEQYF. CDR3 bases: TGTGCCAGCAGTTACGGGACTAGCGGGGGGGTCTACGAGCAGTACTTC.

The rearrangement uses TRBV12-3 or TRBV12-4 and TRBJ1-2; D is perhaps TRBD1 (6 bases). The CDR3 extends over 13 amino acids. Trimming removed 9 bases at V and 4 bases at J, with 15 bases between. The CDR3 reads CASKDRFVYGYTF. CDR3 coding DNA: TGTGCCAGTAAGGACAGATTCGTCTATGGCTACACCTTC.

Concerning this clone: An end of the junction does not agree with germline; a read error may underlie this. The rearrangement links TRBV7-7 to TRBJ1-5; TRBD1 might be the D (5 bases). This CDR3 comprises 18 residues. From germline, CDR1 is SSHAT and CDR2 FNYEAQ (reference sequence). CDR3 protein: CASSPAGRQYDSNQPQHF. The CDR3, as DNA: TGTGCTAGCAGCCCCGCGGGACGCCAGTATGATAGCAATCAGCCCCAGCATTTT.

CDR3 in amino acids: CATSRDWGGSEKLFF. The CDR3 DNA is TGTGCCACCAGCAGAGACTGGGGGGGGAGTGAAAAACTGTTTTTT. V gene TRBV15 combines with J gene TRBJ1-4; D possibly corresponds to TRBD1 (5 bases). Trimming removed 0 bases at V and 7 bases at J, with 12 bases between. In germline, CDR1 is LNHNV, CDR2 YYDKDF (reference sequence). This CDR3 is 15 amino acids long.